This record looks at one T cell receptor beta chain sequence and its context. The data were taken from a study of blood T cell repertoires in COVID-19. Study summary: Samples taken during acute and convalescent COVID-19 were collected in the United States, Italy and Spain. Sources were T cells, B-cell-depleted T cells, or PBMCs; the material itself was cDNA or gDNA.

How the authors handled the data: The authors estimated nucleated cell counts from reference gene primer amplification. Clones were sequenced by immunoSEQ multiplex PCR, and TCRdb holds only the in-frame ones, with some missing. V and J calls and clone size are given by that table; D and trimming were obtained from the DNA. Of about 350,000 clones in the sample, around 87% were seen once. This CDR3 spans 14 amino acids. Germline V CDR1 and CDR2: MNHEY, SVGEGT. Trimming removed 8 bases at V and 7 bases at J, with 18 bases between. Seattle's cohort entered during active infection and was followed longitudinally.

The sequenced sample was peripheral blood. The clonotype was recovered from a woman in her 50s with COVID-19, enrolled during active disease. The chain couples TRBV6-2 or TRBV6-3 to TRBJ2-1; D is perhaps TRBD1 (6 bases). CDR3 residues: CASGPTGRLNEQFF. The DNA of the CDR3 is TGTGCCAGCGGCCCCACAGGGAGATTGAATGAGCAGTTCTTC.